The clone carrying this TCR beta chain was observed once. Antigen: not known. These data belong to a study of cytomegalovirus exposure and HLA in healthy donors. 13 Jbeta primers and 60 Vbeta primers were used for the PCR. The table came from immunoSEQ multiplex PCR; TCRdb's copy has only in-frame clones and leaves some out. The repertoire holds a few hundred thousand clones, 70% to 90% seen once, with about 2% in the top ten. Trimming cost V 6 bases and J 4 bases; bases outside gene matches: 8. The CDR3 runs to 15 residues. Germline V gene lookup returns CDR1 SGHTA and CDR2 FQGNSA. Study results and caveats: Owing to their indistinguishability, certain V segments, notably TRBV6-2 and TRBV6-3, were excluded. Researchers catalogued about 150 TCR beta chains as cytomegalovirus-associated. Sequencing likely caused a cluster of highly shared sequence variants. In a later analysis, V- and J-gene trimming of beta chains associated with a DCLRE1C missense variant, replicated independently.

This sequence joins TRBV7-2 and TRBJ2-3; TRBD2 agrees at 9 bases. The sequence derives from a woman in her thirties or forties in good health and CMV-seropositive. What was sequenced was PBMCs. Here the CDR3 reads CASSSSGSLPDTQYF. DNA of the CDR3: TGTGCCAGCAGTAGTAGCGGGAGTCTACCAGATACGCAGTATTTT.